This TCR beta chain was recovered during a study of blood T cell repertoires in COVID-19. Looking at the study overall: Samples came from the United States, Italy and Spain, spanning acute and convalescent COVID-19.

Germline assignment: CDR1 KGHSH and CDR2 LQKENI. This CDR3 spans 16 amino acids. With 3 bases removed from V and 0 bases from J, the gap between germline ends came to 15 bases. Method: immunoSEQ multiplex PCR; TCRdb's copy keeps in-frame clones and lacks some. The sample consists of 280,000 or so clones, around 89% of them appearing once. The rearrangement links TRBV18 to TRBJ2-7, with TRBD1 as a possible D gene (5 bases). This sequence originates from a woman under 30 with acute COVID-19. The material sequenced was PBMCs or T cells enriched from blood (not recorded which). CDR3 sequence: CASSPNQGPSSYEQYF. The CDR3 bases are TGTGCCAGCTCACCTAATCAGGGCCCGAGCTCCTACGAGCAGTACTTC.